This TCR beta chain was found in a study of sequential checkpoint blockade in melanoma. Study-wide background: Randomization was 1:1 between first-line nivolumab→ipilimumab and ipilimumab→nivolumab. Each arm's sequence ended with maintenance nivolumab.

The assay was immunoSEQ multiplex PCR, and TCRdb's table has in-frame clones only and misses some. The sample lists 15,000 to 20,000 clones, about 80% occurring once. This clone has only a few counts. This CDR3 is 12 amino acids long. Trimming stripped 3 bases from V and 7 bases from J, with 10 bases between. CDR1 and CDR2 from the germline V gene are LNHDA and SQIVND (reference sequence). Treatment here: randomized to nivolumab then ipilimumab (arm A) or the reverse (arm B). None of the patients previously received DNA-damaging chemotherapy. From thawed PBMCs, live CD3+CD8+ cells negative for CD19 and CD56 were sorted.

This sequence joins TRBV19 and TRBJ2-7, with a possible D match to TRBD2 (5 bases). The material was CD8+ T cells sorted from blood (inferred from file names), obtained from a patient given nivolumab and ipilimumab in sequence. The clonotype comes from a human donor with melanoma. CDR3 in amino acids: CASSIAREEQYF. The CDR3 DNA reads TGTGCCAGTAGTATTGCGAGGGAAGAGCAGTACTTC.